The 7 T cell receptor beta chains listed next were all sequenced from one sample in a study of blood T cell repertoires in COVID-19. Assay: immunoSEQ multiplex PCR; the TCRdb copy retains only in-frame clones and omits some. The table records some 240,000 clones, roughly 89% of them present only once. The sample taken for sequencing was peripheral blood. These TCRs come from a middle-aged woman who had recovered from COVID-19.

The rearrangement joins TRBV2 to TRBJ1-1; TRBD1 agrees at 8 bases. Germline V lookup: CDR1 SNHLY, CDR2 FYNNEI. The trim removed 9 bases at V and 1 base at J, leaving 7 bases unmatched. The CDR3 is 14 residues long. The CDR3 loop reads CASIDRGPNTEAFF. As DNA, the CDR3 is TGTGCCAGTATCGACAGGGGCCCGAACACTGAAGCTTTCTTT.

A single count supports this clone. V gene TRBV9 combines with J gene TRBJ2-3; 14 nucleotides line up with TRBD2. CDR1 and CDR2 (germline): SGDLS, YYNGEE. The CDR3 has 16 residues. The trim removed 0 bases at V and 8 bases at J, leaving 5 bases unmatched. CDR3 nucleotides: TGTGCCAGCAGCGTAGGACTAGCGGGGGGGCAAGGTACGCAGTATTTT. Residues: CASSVGLAGGQGTQYF.

This chain connects TRBV7-9 to TRBJ1-3; D gene unclear. This CDR3 contains 13 residues. Between the trimmed V and J ends, which lost 8 bases and 3 bases, there was a span of 11 bases. Per germline, CDR1 SEHNR and CDR2 FQNEAQ (reference sequence). The CDR3 region has the DNA TGTGCCAGCCAGCCGGGAAGTGGAAACACCATATATTTT. Protein sequence: CASQPGSGNTIYF. Supplemented by reference TRBV7-9 and TRBJ1-3, the full variable domain reads DTGVSQNPRHKITKRGQNVTFRCDPISEHNRLYWYRQTLGQGPEFLTYFQNEAQLEKSRLLSDRFSAERPKGSFSTLEIQRTEQGDSAMYLCASQPGSGNTIYFGEGSWLTVV.

This chain's CDR3 is CASSVTLNTGELFF. The CDR3 region has the DNA TGCGCCAGCAGCGTGACACTGAACACCGGGGAGCTGTTTTTT. The chain couples TRBV5-1 to TRBJ2-2; unclear D gene. CDR1 is SGHRS, CDR2 YFSETQ, per germline. Trimming stripped 4 bases from V and 1 base from J, with 8 bases between. The CDR3 totals 14 residues.

The chain links TRBV4-2 to TRBJ2-6; D may be TRBD2 (5 bases). The CDR3 consists of 15 residues. The V gene lost 1 base and the J gene lost 1 base, with 5 bases spanning the gap. The germline CDR1 and CDR2 sequences are LGHNA and YNFKEQ. The CDR3 here is CASSQAGSGANVLTF. In DNA, the CDR3 is TGTGCCAGCAGCCAAGCGGGGTCTGGGGCCAACGTCCTGACTTTC.

On this clone: The sample holds other DNA sequences that translate to the same CDR3. The CDR3 bases are TGTGCCAGCAGTTACTCGGGGGGGCTTGAGCAGTACTTC. Translating it yields CASSYSGGLEQYF. The rearrangement uses TRBV6-5 and TRBJ2-7, with D tentatively TRBD2 (7 bases). CDR3 length: 13 amino acids. Germline V lookup: CDR1 MNHEY, CDR2 SVGAGI. V lost 0 bases to trimming and J lost 7 bases, with 10 bases between them.

The chain links TRBV5-6 to TRBJ1-6, with D maybe TRBD1 (5 bases). Trimming removed 3 bases at V and 0 bases at J, with 7 bases between. CDR1 SGHDT and CDR2 YYEEEE come from the germline V gene. The CDR3 spans 15 residues. This CDR3 is CASSWGSSYNSPLHF. The CDR3 DNA reads TGTGCCAGCAGCTGGGGCAGCTCCTATAATTCACCCCTCCACTTT.